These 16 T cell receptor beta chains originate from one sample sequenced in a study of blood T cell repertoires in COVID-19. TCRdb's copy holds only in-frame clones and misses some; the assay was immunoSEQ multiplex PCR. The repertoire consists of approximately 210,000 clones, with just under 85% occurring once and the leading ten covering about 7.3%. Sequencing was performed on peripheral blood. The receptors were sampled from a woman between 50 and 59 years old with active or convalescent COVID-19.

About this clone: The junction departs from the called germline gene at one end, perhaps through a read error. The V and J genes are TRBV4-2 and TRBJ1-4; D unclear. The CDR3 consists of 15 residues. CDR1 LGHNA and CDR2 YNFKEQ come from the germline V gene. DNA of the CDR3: TGTGCCAGCAGCCAAGGGAATGACGTTCGGGCGGGTTTGTCTTTT. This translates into CASSQGNDVRAGLSF.

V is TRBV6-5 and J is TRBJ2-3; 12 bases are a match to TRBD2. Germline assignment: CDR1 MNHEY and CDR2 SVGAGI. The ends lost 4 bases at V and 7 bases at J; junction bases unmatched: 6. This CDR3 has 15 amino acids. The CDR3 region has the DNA TGTGCCAGCAGTTCCCTAGCGGGGGGGCCGAATACGCAGTATTTT. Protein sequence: CASSSLAGGPNTQYF.

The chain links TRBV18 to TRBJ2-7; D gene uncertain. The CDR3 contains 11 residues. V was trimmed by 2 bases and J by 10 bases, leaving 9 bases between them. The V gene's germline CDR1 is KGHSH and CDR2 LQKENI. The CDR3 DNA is TGTGCCAGCTCACCATTAACAGATCAGTACTTC. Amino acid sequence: CASSPLTDQYF.

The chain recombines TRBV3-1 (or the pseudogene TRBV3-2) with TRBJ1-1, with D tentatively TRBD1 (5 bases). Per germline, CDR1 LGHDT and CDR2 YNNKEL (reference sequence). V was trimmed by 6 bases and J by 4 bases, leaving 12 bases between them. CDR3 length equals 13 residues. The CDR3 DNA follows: TGTGCCAGCAGGCGTATGGGGGGCACTGAAGCTTTCTTT. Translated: CASRRMGGTEAFF.

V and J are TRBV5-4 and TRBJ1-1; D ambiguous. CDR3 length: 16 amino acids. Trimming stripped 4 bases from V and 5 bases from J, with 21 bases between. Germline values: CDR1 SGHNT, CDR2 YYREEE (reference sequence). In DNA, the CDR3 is TGTGCCAGCAGCCGGTGGACGCCGAAAGGGAGTACTGAAGCTTTCTTT. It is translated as CASSRWTPKGSTEAFF.

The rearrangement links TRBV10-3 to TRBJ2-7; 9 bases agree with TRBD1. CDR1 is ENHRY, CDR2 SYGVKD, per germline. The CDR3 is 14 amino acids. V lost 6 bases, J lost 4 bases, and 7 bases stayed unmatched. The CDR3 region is CAISQQGARYEQYF. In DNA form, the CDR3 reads TGTGCCATCAGCCAACAGGGGGCGCGTTACGAGCAGTACTTC.

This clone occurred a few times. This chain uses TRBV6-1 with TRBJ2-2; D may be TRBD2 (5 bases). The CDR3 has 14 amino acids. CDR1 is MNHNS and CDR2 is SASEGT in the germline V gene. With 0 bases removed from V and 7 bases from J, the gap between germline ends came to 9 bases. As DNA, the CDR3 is TGTGCCAGCAGTGAAGCGCCTACTAGCGGGGAGCTGTTTTTT. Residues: CASSEAPTSGELFF.

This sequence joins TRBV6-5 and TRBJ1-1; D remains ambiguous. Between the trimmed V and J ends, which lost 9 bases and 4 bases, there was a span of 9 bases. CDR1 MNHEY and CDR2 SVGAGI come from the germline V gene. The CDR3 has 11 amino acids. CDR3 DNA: TGTGCCAGTCGCAGTGGCACTGAAGCTTTCTTT. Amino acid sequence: CASRSGTEAFF.

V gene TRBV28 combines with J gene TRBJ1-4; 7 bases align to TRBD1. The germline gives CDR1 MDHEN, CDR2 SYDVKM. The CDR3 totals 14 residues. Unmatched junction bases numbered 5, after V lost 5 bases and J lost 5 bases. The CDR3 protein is CASSKDRRNEKLFF. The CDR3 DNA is TGTGCCAGCAGTAAGGACAGGAGGAATGAAAAACTGTTTTTT. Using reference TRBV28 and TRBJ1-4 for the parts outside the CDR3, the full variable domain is DVKVTQSSRYLVKRTGEKVFLECVQDMDHENMFWYRQDPGLGLRLIYFSYDVKMKEKGDIPEGYSVSREKKERFSLILESASTNQTSMYLCASSKDRRNEKLFFGSGTQLSVL.

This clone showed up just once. CDR3 loop: CASSHRRGGMNYGYTF. The CDR3 region has the DNA TGTGCCAGCAGCCATCGTAGGGGAGGGATGAACTATGGCTACACCTTC. This chain links TRBV4-2 with TRBJ1-2, with D perhaps matching TRBD1 (5 bases). Germline assignment: CDR1 LGHNA and CDR2 YNFKEQ. V was clipped by 3 bases and J by 2 bases, with 16 bases between them. The CDR3 is made up of 16 amino acids.

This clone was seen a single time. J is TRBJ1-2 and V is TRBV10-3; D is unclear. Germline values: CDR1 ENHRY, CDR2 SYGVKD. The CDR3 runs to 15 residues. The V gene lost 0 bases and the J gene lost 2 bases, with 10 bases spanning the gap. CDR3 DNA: TGTGCCATCAGTGAGTCTTGGGCGGGGAACTATGGCTACACCTTC. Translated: CAISESWAGNYGYTF.

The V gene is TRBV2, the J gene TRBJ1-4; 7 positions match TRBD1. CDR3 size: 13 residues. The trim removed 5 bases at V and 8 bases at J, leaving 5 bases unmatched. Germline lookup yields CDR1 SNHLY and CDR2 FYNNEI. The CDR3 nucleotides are TGTGCCAGCAGTCTACCGGACAGGGAAAAACTGTTTTTT. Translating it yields CASSLPDREKLFF.

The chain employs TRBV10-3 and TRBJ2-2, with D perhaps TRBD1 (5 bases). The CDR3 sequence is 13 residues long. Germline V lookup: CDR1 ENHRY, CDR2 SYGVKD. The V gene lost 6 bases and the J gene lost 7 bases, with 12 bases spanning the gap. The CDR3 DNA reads TGTGCCATCAGCCAGGGTCCAATCGGGGAGCTGTTTTTT. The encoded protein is CAISQGPIGELFF.

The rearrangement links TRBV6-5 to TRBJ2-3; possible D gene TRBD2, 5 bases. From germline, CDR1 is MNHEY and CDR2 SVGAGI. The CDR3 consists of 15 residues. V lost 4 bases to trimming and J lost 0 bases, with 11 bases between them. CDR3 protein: CASSSGISSTDTQYF. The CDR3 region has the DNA TGTGCCAGCAGTTCCGGGATATCTAGCACAGATACGCAGTATTTT.

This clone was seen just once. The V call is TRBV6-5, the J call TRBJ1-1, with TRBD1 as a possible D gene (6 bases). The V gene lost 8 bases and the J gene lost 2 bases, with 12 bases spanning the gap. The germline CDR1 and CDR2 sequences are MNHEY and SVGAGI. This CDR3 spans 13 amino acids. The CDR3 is CASHGGTNTEAFF. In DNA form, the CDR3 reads TGTGCCAGCCACGGGGGGACAAACACTGAAGCTTTCTTT.

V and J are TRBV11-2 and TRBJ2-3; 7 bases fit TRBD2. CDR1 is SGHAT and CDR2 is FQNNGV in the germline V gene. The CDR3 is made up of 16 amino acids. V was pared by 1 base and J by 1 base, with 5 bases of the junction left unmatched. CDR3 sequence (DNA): TGTGCCAGCAGCTTAGGCGGGGCGGGGGGCACAGATACGCAGTATTTT. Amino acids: CASSLGGAGGTDTQYF.